The rows below give T cell receptor beta chains drawn from one sample of a study of blood T cell repertoires in COVID-19. This table comes from immunoSEQ multiplex PCR, and its TCRdb copy is limited to in-frame clones, with some not included. The repertoire has about 190,000 clones, 70% to 80% of them found once; the top ten carry around 12%. Input material: peripheral blood. These receptors were obtained from a woman aged 45-60 years with acute or convalescent COVID-19. CDR3s include the opening cysteine and the closing phenylalanine or tryptophan.

V gene	J gene	CDR3 protein
TRBV3-1/TRBV3-2	TRBJ2-7	CASSQNNRVFYEQYF
TRBV18	TRBJ1-1	CASTPGQGIYTEAFF
TRBV6-5	TRBJ2-2	CASRGTGANTGELFF
TRBV20-1	TRBJ2-1	CSANREYEQFF
TRBV4-3	TRBJ2-1	CASSQKLPSAGGSNEQFF
TRBV5-6	TRBJ1-5	CASSFNTGSSNQPQHF
TRBV25-1	TRBJ1-1	CASSEWGQDLNTEAFF
TRBV11-2	TRBJ1-6	CASSARDRLNSPLHF
TRBV11-2	TRBJ2-1	CASSSRLVSYNEQFF
TRBV2	TRBJ1-4	CASSSDRVTNEKLFF
TRBV5-4	TRBJ1-1	CASSPGTGDVGTEAFF
TRBV19	TRBJ1-1	CASSIKSGGTEAFF
TRBV18	TRBJ1-6	CASSPGTGGNSPLHF
TRBV4-1	TRBJ1-3	CASSQGSMIHLSGNTIYF
TRBV30	TRBJ2-1	CAWSRQVNEQFF
TRBV30	TRBJ1-2	CAWSNSGYTF
TRBV5-1	TRBJ1-4	CASSLVAGPGGKLFF
TRBV28	TRBJ1-6	CAATGVSGNSPLHF
TRBV10-2	TRBJ2-6	CAGLGQGTVLTF
TRBV24-1	TRBJ2-5	CATSDLHRAETQYF
TRBV6-1	TRBJ2-7	CASSELVARGEQYF
TRBV20-1	TRBJ2-4	CSASGATSGSDIQYF
TRBV28	TRBJ1-2	CASSFGGYGYTF
TRBV2	TRBJ1-1	CASRVTQSGTEAFF
TRBV6-5	TRBJ1-2	CASTGGWVYGYTF
TRBV29-1	TRBJ1-1	CSVGDLRTTEAFF
TRBV7-2	TRBJ2-5	CASSPSSVEGTQYF
TRBV28	TRBJ1-5	CASSRGTETNQPQHF
TRBV18	TRBJ2-3	CASSRRDRVSTDTQYF
TRBV28	TRBJ1-5	CASSFLQGPQPQHF
TRBV28	TRBJ1-6	CASRRDRLNSPLHF
TRBV6-5	TRBJ1-4	CASCRQGGEKLFF
TRBV10-3	TRBJ2-2	CAIGTLTTGELFF
TRBV7-7	TRBJ2-7	CASSSGQGSSYEQYF
TRBV5-5	TRBJ2-2	CASSYPGTGQAHTGELFF
TRBV28	TRBJ2-7	CASIFDTGEGEQYF
TRBV3-1/TRBV3-2	TRBJ2-7	CASSQDRLAPGEQYF
TRBV4-1	TRBJ1-4	CASSQDRGRANEKLFF
TRBV19	TRBJ1-5	CASSSTGGNGNQPQHF
TRBV7-8	TRBJ1-3	CASSFSGTGVSGNTIYF
TRBV5-4	TRBJ1-1	CASSPDRGMRGTEAFF